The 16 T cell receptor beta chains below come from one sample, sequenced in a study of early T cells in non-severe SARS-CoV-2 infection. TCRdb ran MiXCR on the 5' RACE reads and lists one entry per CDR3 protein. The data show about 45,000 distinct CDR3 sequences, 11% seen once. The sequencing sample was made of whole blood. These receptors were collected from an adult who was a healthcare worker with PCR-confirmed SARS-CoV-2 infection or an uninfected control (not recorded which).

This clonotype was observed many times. CDR3 sequence (DNA): TGCAGTGCTTTCCCCCTAGCGGGAGCAGGAGATACGCAGTATTTT. This gives the protein CSAFPLAGAGDTQYF. V is TRBV20-1 and J is TRBJ2-3; 10 bases map to TRBD2. V shed 5 bases and J 5 bases; nucleotides not matched to a gene: 10. Germline V gene data show CDR1 as DFQATT and CDR2 as SNEGSKA (reference sequence). The CDR3 covers 15 residues.

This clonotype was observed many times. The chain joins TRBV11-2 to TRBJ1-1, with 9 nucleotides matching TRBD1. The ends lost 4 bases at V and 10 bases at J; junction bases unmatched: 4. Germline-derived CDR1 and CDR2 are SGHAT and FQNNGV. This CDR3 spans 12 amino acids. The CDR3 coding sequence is TGTGCCAGCAGCTGGACAGGGGCCCTAGCTTTCTTT. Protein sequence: CASSWTGALAFF.

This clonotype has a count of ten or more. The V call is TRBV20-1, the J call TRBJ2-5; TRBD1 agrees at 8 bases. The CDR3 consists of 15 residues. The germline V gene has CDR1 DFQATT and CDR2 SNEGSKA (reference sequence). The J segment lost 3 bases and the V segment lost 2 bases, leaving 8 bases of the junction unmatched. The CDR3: CSARSGDRGKETQYF. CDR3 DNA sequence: TGCAGTGCTAGATCCGGAGACAGGGGCAAAGAGACCCAGTACTTC.

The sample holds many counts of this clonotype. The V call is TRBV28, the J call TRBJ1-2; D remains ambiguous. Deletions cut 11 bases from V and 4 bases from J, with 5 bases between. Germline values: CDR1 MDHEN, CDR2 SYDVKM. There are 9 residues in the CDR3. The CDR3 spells CASGYGYTF. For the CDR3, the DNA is TGTGCCTCCGGCTATGGCTACACCTTC.

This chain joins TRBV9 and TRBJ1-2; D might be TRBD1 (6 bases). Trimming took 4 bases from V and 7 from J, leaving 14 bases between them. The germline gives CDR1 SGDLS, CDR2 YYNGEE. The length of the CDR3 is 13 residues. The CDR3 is CASSPRHRVGYTF. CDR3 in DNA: TGTGCCAGCAGCCCCCGGCACAGGGTTGGCTACACCTTC.

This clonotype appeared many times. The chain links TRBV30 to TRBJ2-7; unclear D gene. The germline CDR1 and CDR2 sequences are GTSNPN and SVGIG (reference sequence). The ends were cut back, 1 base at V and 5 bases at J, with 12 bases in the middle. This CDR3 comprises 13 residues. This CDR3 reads CAWSGITDHEQYF. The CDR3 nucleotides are TGTGCCTGGAGTGGGATCACGGACCACGAGCAGTACTTC.

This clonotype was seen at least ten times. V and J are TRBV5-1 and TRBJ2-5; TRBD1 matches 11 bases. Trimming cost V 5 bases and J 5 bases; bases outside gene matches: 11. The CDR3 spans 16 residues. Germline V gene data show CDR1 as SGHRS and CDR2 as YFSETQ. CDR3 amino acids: CASRQNGQGASETQYF. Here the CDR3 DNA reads TGCGCCAGCAGACAAAACGGACAGGGGGCTAGCGAGACCCAGTACTTC.

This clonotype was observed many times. The CDR3 coding sequence is TGTGCCAGCAGTCCATCCGGGACCACAGATACGCAGTATTTT. It translates to CASSPSGTTDTQYF. V usage is TRBV6-5 and J usage is TRBJ2-3; tentatively, D is TRBD1 or TRBD2 (5 bases each). CDR1 is MNHEY, CDR2 SVGAGI, per germline. The CDR3 sequence is 14 residues long. Trimming shortened V by 5 bases and J by 2 bases, and 11 bases separated the two germline ends.

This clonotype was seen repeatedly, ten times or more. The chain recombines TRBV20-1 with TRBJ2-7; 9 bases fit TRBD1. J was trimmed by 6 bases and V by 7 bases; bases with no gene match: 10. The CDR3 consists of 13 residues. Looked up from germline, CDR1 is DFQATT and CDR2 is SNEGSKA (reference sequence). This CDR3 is CSGARDRAPEQYF. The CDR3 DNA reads TGCAGTGGGGCCCGGGACAGGGCCCCCGAGCAGTACTTC.

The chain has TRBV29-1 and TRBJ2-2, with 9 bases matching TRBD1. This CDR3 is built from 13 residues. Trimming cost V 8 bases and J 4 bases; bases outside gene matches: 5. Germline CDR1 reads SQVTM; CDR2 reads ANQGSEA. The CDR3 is CSTRTGVTGELFF. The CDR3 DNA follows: TGCAGCACCCGGACAGGGGTCACCGGGGAGCTGTTTTTT.

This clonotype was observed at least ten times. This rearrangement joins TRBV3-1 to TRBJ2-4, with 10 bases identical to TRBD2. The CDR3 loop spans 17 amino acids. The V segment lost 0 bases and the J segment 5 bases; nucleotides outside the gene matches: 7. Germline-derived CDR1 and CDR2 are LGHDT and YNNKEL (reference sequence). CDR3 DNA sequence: TGTGCCAGCAGCCAAGAGTCTAGCGGGAGCATGGAAAACATTCAGTACTTC. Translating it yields CASSQESSGSMENIQYF. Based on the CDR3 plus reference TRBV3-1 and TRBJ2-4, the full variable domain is DTAVSQTPKYLVTQMGNDKSIKCEQNLGHDTMYWYKQDSKKFLKIMFSYNNKELIINETVPNRFSPKSPDKAHLNLHINSLELGDSAVYFCASSQESSGSMENIQYFGAGTRLSVL.

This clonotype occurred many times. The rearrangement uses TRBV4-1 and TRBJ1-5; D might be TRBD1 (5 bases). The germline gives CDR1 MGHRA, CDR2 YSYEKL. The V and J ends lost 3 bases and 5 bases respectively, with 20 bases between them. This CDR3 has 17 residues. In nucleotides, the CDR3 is TGCGCCAGCAGCCAGGATGCAGGGCGAGTTTTGTATCAGCCCCAGCATTTT. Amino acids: CASSQDAGRVLYQPQHF.

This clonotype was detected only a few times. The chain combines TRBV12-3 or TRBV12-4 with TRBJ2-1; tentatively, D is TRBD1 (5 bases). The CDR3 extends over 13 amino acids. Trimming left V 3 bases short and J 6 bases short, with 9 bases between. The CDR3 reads CASSFDRGNEQFF. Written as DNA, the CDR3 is TGTGCCAGCAGTTTCGATAGGGGCAATGAGCAGTTCTTC.

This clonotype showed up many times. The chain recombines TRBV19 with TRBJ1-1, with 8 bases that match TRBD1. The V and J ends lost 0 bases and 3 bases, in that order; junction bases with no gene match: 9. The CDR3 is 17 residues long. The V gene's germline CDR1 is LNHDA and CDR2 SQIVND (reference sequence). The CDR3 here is CASSIEGRGRIDTEAFF. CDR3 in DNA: TGTGCCAGTAGTATAGAGGGCAGGGGGCGTATAGACACTGAAGCTTTCTTT.

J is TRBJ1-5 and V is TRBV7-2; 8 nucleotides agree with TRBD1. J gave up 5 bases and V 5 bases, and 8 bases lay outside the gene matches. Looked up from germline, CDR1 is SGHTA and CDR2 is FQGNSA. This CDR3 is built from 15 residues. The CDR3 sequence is CASSQGALWDQPQHF. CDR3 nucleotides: TGTGCCAGCAGCCAGGGGGCATTATGGGATCAGCCCCAGCATTTT.

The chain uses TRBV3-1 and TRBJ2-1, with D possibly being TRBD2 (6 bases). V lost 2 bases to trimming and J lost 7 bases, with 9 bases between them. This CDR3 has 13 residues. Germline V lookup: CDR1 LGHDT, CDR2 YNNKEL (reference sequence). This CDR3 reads CASSQPGVNEQFF. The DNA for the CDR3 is TGTGCCAGCAGCCAACCGGGAGTAAATGAGCAGTTCTTC.